This TCR beta chain originates from a study of blood T cell repertoires in COVID-19. As for the study in general: The study drew acute and convalescent COVID-19 samples from the United States, Italy and Spain.

Participants came from around 25 US areas, aged about 18 to 89 years. V was trimmed by 9 bases and J by 5 bases, leaving 16 bases between them. From germline, CDR1 is KGHDR and CDR2 SFDVKD. The CDR3 has 14 amino acids. Only in-frame clones appear in the TCRdb table, and some are missing; sequencing was by immunoSEQ multiplex PCR. The sample contains some 180,000 clones, around 85% of which appear only once. The clonotype comes from a man aged 35-49 years who had recovered from COVID-19. Sequencing was performed on PBMCs or T cells enriched from blood (not recorded which). The V and J genes are TRBV24-1 and TRBJ2-1, with D perhaps matching TRBD2 (7 bases). The CDR3: CATGLTGGNNEQFF. DNA of the CDR3: TGTGCCACCGGGTTAACGGGGGGCAACAATGAGCAGTTCTTC.